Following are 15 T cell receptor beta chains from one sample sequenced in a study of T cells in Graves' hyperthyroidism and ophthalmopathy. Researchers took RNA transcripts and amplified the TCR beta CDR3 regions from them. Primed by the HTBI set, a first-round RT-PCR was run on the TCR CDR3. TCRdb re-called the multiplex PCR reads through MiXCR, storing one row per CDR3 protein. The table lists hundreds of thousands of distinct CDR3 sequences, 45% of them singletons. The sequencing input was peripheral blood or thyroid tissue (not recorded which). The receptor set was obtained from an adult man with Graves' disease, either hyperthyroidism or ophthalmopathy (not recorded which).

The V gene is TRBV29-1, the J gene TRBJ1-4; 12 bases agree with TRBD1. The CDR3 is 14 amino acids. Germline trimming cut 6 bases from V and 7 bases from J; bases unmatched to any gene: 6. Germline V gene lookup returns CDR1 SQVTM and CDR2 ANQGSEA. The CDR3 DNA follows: TGCAGCGTAGGGACAGGGGGCATCGGTGAAAAACTGTTTTTT. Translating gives CSVGTGGIGEKLFF.

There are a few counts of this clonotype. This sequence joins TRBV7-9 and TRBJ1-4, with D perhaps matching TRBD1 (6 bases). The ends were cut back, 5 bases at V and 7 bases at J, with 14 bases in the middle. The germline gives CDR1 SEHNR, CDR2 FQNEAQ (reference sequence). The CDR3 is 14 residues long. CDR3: CASSHRADREKLFF. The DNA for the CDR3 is TGTGCCAGCAGCCACAGGGCAGACCGTGAAAAACTGTTTTTT.

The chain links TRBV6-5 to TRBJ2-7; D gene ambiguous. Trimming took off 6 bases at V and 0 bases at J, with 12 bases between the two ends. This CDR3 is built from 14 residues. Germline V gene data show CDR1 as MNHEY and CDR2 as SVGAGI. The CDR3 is CASSVIQGSYEQYF. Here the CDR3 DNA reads TGTGCCAGCAGCGTTATACAAGGCTCCTACGAGCAGTACTTC.

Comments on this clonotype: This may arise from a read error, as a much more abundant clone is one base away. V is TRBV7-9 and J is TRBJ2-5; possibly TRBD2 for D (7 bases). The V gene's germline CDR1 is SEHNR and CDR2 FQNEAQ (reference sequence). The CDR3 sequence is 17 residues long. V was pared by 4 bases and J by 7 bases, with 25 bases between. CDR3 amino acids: CASSSPGGGTNEGTQYF. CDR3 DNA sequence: TGTGCCAGCAGCTCGCCGGGGGGCGGGACGAACGAGGGGACCCAGTACTTC.

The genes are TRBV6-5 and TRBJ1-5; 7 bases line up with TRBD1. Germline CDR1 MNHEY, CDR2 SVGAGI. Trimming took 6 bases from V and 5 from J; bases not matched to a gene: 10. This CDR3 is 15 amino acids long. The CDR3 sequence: CASRSRQGWDQPQHF. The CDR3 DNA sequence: TGTGCCAGCAGGAGCCGACAGGGATGGGATCAGCCCCAGCATTTT.

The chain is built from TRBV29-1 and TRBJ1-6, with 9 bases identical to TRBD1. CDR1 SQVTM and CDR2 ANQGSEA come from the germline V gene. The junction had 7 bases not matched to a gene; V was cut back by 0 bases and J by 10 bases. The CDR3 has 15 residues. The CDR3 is CSVEDRDRAESPLHF. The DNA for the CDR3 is TGCAGCGTTGAAGATCGGGACAGGGCCGAATCACCCCTCCACTTT.

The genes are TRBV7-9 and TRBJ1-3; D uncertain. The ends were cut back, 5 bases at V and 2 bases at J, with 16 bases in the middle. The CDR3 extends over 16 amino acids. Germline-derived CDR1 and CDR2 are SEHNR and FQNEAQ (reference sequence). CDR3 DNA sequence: TGTGCCAGCAGCCAAGTACCCTTGACAACTGGAAACACCATATATTTT. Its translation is CASSQVPLTTGNTIYF.

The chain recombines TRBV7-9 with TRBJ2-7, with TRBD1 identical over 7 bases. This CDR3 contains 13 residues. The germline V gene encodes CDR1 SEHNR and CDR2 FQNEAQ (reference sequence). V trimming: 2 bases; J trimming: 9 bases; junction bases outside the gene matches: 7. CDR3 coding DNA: TGTGCCAGCAGCTTAATTACAGGGGATACGCAGTACTTC. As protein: CASSLITGDTQYF.

The CDR3 DNA follows: TGCAGCGTTGGAGAACGGTCTCAGGGGATCGGGGAGACCCAGTACTTC. Amino acids: CSVGERSQGIGETQYF. The V and J genes are TRBV29-1 and TRBJ2-5, with a weak D call TRBD1 (6 bases). The germline CDR1 and CDR2 sequences are SQVTM and ANQGSEA. V was pared by 4 bases and J by 5 bases, with 23 bases between. This CDR3 contains 16 residues. Full variable domain (outside the CDR3, taken from reference TRBV29-1 and TRBJ2-5): SAVISQKPSRDICQRGTSLTIQCQVDSQVTMMFWYRQQPGQSLTLIATANQGSEATYESGFVIDKFPISRPNLTFSTLTVSNMSPEDSSIYLCSVGERSQGIGETQYFGPGTRLLVL.

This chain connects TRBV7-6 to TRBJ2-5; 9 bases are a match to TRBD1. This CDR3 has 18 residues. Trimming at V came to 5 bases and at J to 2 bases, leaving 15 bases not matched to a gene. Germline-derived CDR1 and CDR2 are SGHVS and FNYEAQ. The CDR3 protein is CASSVPRQGGGRQETQYF. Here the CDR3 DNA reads TGTGCCAGCAGCGTACCCCGACAGGGGGGTGGCAGACAAGAGACCCAGTACTTC.

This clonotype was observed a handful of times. CDR3 residues: CASSPLRPWGFSNQPQHF. CDR3 nucleotides: TGTGCCAGCAGTCCTCTACGTCCTTGGGGGTTCAGCAATCAGCCCCAGCATTTT. V gene TRBV6-5 combines with J gene TRBJ1-5; D might be TRBD1 (5 bases). The germline V gene encodes CDR1 MNHEY and CDR2 SVGAGI. The ends were cut back, 5 bases at V and 1 base at J, with 21 bases in the middle. The CDR3 consists of 18 residues.

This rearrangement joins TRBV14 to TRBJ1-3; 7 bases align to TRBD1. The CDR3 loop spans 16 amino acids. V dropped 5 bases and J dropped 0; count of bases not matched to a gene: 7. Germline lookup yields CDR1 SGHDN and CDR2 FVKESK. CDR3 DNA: TGTGCCAGCAGCGGCTGGGACAGTCTCTCTGGAAACACCATATATTTT. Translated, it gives CASSGWDSLSGNTIYF.

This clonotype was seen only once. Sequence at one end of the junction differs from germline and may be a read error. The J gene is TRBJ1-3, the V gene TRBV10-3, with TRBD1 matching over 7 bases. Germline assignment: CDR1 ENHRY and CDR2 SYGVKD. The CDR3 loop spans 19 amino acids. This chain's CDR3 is CASSEDRKLGQRSGNTIYF. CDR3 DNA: TGTGCCAGCAGTGAAGATCGAAAGTTGGGACAGCGCTCTGGAAACACCATATATTTT.

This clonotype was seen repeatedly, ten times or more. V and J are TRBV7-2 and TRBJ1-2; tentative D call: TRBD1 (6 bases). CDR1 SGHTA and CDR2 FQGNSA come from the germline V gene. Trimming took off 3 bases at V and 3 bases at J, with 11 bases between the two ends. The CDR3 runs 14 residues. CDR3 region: CASSLRRGDYGYTF. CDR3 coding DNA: TGTGCCAGCAGCTTGCGCAGGGGCGACTATGGCTACACCTTC.

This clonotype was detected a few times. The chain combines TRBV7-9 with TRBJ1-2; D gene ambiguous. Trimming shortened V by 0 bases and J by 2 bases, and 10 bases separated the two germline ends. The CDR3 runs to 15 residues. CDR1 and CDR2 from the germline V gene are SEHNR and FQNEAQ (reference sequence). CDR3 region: CASSLAPTHNYGYTF. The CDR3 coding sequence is TGTGCCAGCAGCTTAGCCCCGACACACAACTATGGCTACACCTTC.